Below are 13 T cell receptor beta chains sequenced from a single sample in a study of shared clonotypes between healthy human individuals. Produced via immunoSEQ multiplex PCR; TCRdb's table is partial and in-frame only. Of more than 550,000 clones listed, 92% were seen once; the top ten hold more than 20%. Naive CD8 cells lacked CD45RO and underwent positive selection for CCR7, leaving out terminally differentiated effector memory CD45RA+ cells. Sequenced: naive CD8+ T cells sorted from blood. Receptors were obtained from a young man in good health.

V is TRBV11-3 and J is TRBJ2-3; weak D call: TRBD2 (5 bases). Germline loops: CDR1 SGHNT, CDR2 YENEEA. Deletions cut 2 bases from V and 3 bases from J, with 12 bases between. The length of the CDR3 is 15 residues. CDR3 in DNA: TGTGCCAGCAGCTTAACGGGGTTAAGGACAGATACGCAGTATTTT. Amino acid sequence: CASSLTGLRTDTQYF.

This clone turned up a few times. This sequence joins TRBV9 and TRBJ1-2; D is unresolved. Trimming took 0 bases from V and 8 from J, leaving 8 bases between them. The CDR3 runs 12 residues. The V gene's germline CDR1 is SGDLS and CDR2 YYNGEE. The CDR3 DNA reads TGTGCCAGCAGCGTAGTGGGAAGCGGCTACACCTTC. It encodes CASSVVGSGYTF.

The rearrangement links TRBV25-1 to TRBJ2-1; D ambiguous. The CDR3 covers 11 residues. The V gene's germline CDR1 is MGHDK and CDR2 SYGVNS. V was cut by 8 bases and J by 4 bases, with 6 bases left in between. CDR3 DNA sequence: TGTGCCAGCGGGGTTTACAATGAGCAGTTCTTC. Encoded protein: CASGVYNEQFF.

This chain connects TRBV7-8 to TRBJ1-1; D not resolved. The CDR3 length is 12 residues. With 1 base removed from V and 4 bases from J, the gap between germline ends came to 4 bases. CDR1 and CDR2 from the germline V gene are SGHVS and FQNEAQ. The CDR3 DNA follows: TGTGCCAGCAGCTTAGATCCCACTGAAGCTTTCTTT. Encoded protein: CASSLDPTEAFF.

J is TRBJ1-1 and V is TRBV9; the match to TRBD1 covers 8 bases. The ends lost 3 bases at V and 1 base at J; junction bases unmatched: 11. Per the germline V gene, CDR1 is SGDLS and CDR2 is YYNGEE. There are 17 residues in the CDR3. The CDR3 is CASSEGTGYRENTEAFF. The CDR3 DNA sequence: TGTGCCAGCAGCGAGGGGACAGGTTACAGAGAGAACACTGAAGCTTTCTTT.

The chain recombines TRBV4-1 with TRBJ2-7; D remains ambiguous. CDR3 size: 13 residues. Germline V lookup: CDR1 MGHRA, CDR2 YSYEKL. V lost 1 base to trimming and J lost 3 bases, with 7 bases between them. CDR3 amino acids: CASSQAYGYEQYF. For the CDR3, the DNA is TGCGCCAGCAGCCAAGCGTACGGCTACGAGCAGTACTTC.

On this clone: This same CDR3 is encoded by further DNA sequences in the sample. The V gene is TRBV7-9, the J gene TRBJ1-1; D is uncertain. There are 13 residues in the CDR3. The V end was cut by 2 bases, the J end by 0 bases, with 4 bases between. The V gene's germline CDR1 is SEHNR and CDR2 FQNEAQ (reference sequence). The CDR3 is CASSLTVNTEAFF. The DNA of the CDR3 is TGTGCCAGCAGCTTAACAGTGAACACTGAAGCTTTCTTT.

The chain joins TRBV18 to TRBJ2-7; D may correspond to TRBD1 or TRBD2 (5 bases each). V lost 2 bases and J 3 bases, leaving 14 bases between the germline ends. The CDR3 contains 15 residues. Germline CDR1 and CDR2: KGHSH and LQKENI. In DNA form, the CDR3 reads TGTGCCAGCTCACCAGGTTCAGGGAGTGGCTACGAGCAGTACTTC. Translated, it gives CASSPGSGSGYEQYF.

The rearrangement uses TRBV14 and TRBJ1-1; D not certain. The V gene's germline CDR1 is SGHDN and CDR2 FVKESK. CDR3 length equals 13 residues. V lost 1 base and J 1 base, leaving 4 bases between the germline ends. The CDR3 DNA reads as TGTGCCAGCAGCCAAGCAGGGAACACTGAAGCTTTCTTT. Amino acids: CASSQAGNTEAFF.

This chain connects TRBV27 to TRBJ1-4; tentatively, D is TRBD1 (6 bases). The germline V gene has CDR1 MNHEY and CDR2 SMNVEV (reference sequence). Deletions cut 4 bases from V and 5 bases from J, with 14 bases between. CDR3 length: 15 amino acids. This CDR3 reads CASSSYRDKNEKLFF. In nucleotides, the CDR3 is TGTGCCAGCAGTTCATACAGGGATAAAAATGAAAAACTGTTTTTT.

The chain recombines TRBV6-1 with TRBJ2-7; D is uncertain. This CDR3 region has 15 residues. Germline V CDR1 and CDR2: MNHNS, SASEGT. Trimming left V 5 bases short and J 5 bases short, with 19 bases between. The CDR3 spells CASSRLALGSDEQYF. The CDR3 bases are TGTGCCAGCAGTCGTCTGGCGCTTGGATCCGACGAGCAGTACTTC.

This chain uses TRBV9 with TRBJ2-1, with no clear D. V was cut by 2 bases and J by 6 bases, with 15 bases left in between. The CDR3 spans 15 residues. The germline CDR1 and CDR2 sequences are SGDLS and YYNGEE. Here the CDR3 DNA reads TGTGCCAGCAGCGTGCACGCCCTACCTCTCAATGAGCAGTTCTTC. Translated: CASSVHALPLNEQFF.

This chain uses TRBV4-1 with TRBJ2-3; D gene ambiguous. The CDR3 contains 13 residues. Germline lookup yields CDR1 MGHRA and CDR2 YSYEKL. The germline V and J ends were trimmed by 4 bases and 2 bases, with 7 bases remaining between them. The CDR3 here is CASSPPVTDTQYF. The CDR3 DNA is TGCGCCAGCAGCCCGCCGGTCACAGATACGCAGTATTTT.